This is a list of T cell receptor beta chains from one sample in a study of CD8 T cells in ankylosing spondylitis. Via MiXCR, TCRdb re-called the 5' RACE reads, giving one row per CDR3 protein. Of approximately 300,000 distinct CDR3 sequences listed, 8% are singletons. Sequencing was performed on blood, either unsorted or a sorted T cell fraction (not recorded which). Receptors originate from a male donor with ankylosing spondylitis. Each CDR3 is given with its conserved first and last residue. A D gene is named only where the DNA matches it firmly. Only some rows state a clone size, as once, few, many or a class for expanded clones.

j_call d_call v_call clone_size cdr3_nt cdr3_aa
TRBJ2-1 TRBD2 TRBV24-1 many TGTGCCACCAGTGACTACGGGAGGGCCCAGGATGAGCAGTTCTTC CATSDYGRAQDEQFF
TRBJ2-7 NA TRBV19 NA TGTGCCAGTCAACAGGGCGACCTATACGAGCAGTACTTC CASQQGDLYEQYF
TRBJ2-6 NA TRBV12-3/TRBV12-4 NA TGTGCCAGCAGTGGACAGCTCTCTGGGGCCAACGTCCTGACTTTC CASSGQLSGANVLTF
TRBJ2-7 TRBD2 TRBV7-9 NA TGTGCCAGCACCGAGGGCGGGGAGGGCGGCGAGCAGTACTTC CASTEGGEGGEQYF
TRBJ1-1 NA TRBV7-8 many TGTGCCAGCAGCTTAGAGTTTAGGGCGATGAACACTGAAGCTTTCTTT CASSLEFRAMNTEAFF
TRBJ2-7 TRBD1 TRBV29-1 many TGCAGCGCCGACAGGGGTTCCGACGAGCAGTACTTC CSADRGSDEQYF
TRBJ1-2 NA TRBV5-1 NA TGCGCCAGCAGCTCCCGGGGGGACGCTCTATATGGCTACACCTTC CASSSRGDALYGYTF
TRBJ2-7 NA TRBV5-1 NA TGCGCCAGCAGCTTGCAGGGGCGGGATCCCTACGAGCAGTACTTC CASSLQGRDPYEQYF
TRBJ2-7 NA TRBV20-1 few TGCAGTGCTAGAGCCGAGCGAAGGGCCTGGGGCGAGCAGTACTTC CSARAERRAWGEQYF
TRBJ1-6 TRBD1 TRBV12-3/TRBV12-4 many TGTGCCAGCAGTCAGACAGGGGGCCGAGTCCACTTT CASSQTGGRVHF
TRBJ2-1 TRBD2 TRBV5-1 many TGCGCCAGCAGCGCTGAGACTAGCGGGAGGGGTGAGCAGTTCTTC CASSAETSGRGEQFF
TRBJ2-2 TRBD2 TRBV6-4 few TGTGCCAGCAGAGGGGTAGCGGGCACCGGGGAGCTGTTTTTT CASRGVAGTGELFF
TRBJ1-2 NA TRBV10-3 many TGTGCCATCAGTTTGACAGTTAGGGCGGACTATGGCTACACCTTC CAISLTVRADYGYTF
TRBJ1-1 NA TRBV18 NA TGTGCCAGCTCATTACAGGGACCTATGAACACTGAAGCTTTCTTT CASSLQGPMNTEAFF
TRBJ2-7 TRBD1 TRBV27 NA TGTGCCAGCAAGATACAGGGGGCGACCTACGAGCAGTACTTC CASKIQGATYEQYF
TRBJ2-7 TRBD2 TRBV11-3 NA TGTGCCAGCACCTGGGGGGGAGGCTACGAGCAGTACTTC CASTWGGGYEQYF
TRBJ2-5 NA TRBV4-2 NA TGTGCCAGCAGCCAAGATGGTAGCGCGATACAAGAGACCCAGTACTTC CASSQDGSAIQETQYF
TRBJ2-3 NA TRBV20-1 few TGCAGTGCTAGGGCCTTTGACGGGAGTTACGCAGATACGCAGTATTTT CSARAFDGSYADTQYF
TRBJ2-7 TRBD1 TRBV5-1 many TGCGCCAGCAGCCCAGGGACAGGGGAGAGCGAGCAGTACTTC CASSPGTGESEQYF
TRBJ1-1 NA TRBV19 many TGTGCCAGTAGGGCACAACTAGCGGACGTTGGAACTGAAGCTTTCTTT CASRAQLADVGTEAFF
TRBJ2-3 TRBD1 TRBV5-6 NA TGTGCCAGCAGCCCTACGGGACAGGGAAGAGCAGATACGCAGTATTTT CASSPTGQGRADTQYF
TRBJ2-2 NA TRBV20-1 few TGCAGTGCTAGTCCCCTGGGGACCGGGCTCGGGGAGCTGTTTTTT CSASPLGTGLGELFF
TRBJ2-4 NA TRBV11-2 NA TGTGCCAGCAGTACAATGAACAGGGTCATTTCGTGTGGCCTCGCCAAAAACATTCAGTACTTC CASSTMNRVISCGLAKNIQYF
TRBJ2-1 NA TRBV20-1 many TGCAGTGCCTGTTCCACCTACAATGAGCAGTTCTTC CSACSTYNEQFF
TRBJ2-7 TRBD2 TRBV20-1 many TGCAGTGCGACCCTTTCTAGCGGAGCCTACGAGCAGTACTTC CSATLSSGAYEQYF
TRBJ1-1 NA TRBV28 many TGTGCCAGCAGTACAATTAACACTGAAGCTTTCTTT CASSTINTEAFF